This entry lists 10 T cell receptor beta chains sequenced from one sample in a study of blood T cell repertoires in COVID-19. Assay: immunoSEQ multiplex PCR; the TCRdb copy retains only in-frame clones and omits some. The table includes fewer than 130,000 clones, roughly 82% detected once. Sequencing input: peripheral blood. These receptors originate from a woman aged 60-70 years with acute or convalescent COVID-19.

The V gene is TRBV6-1, the J gene TRBJ2-1; 12 bases are shared with TRBD2. The CDR3 consists of 19 residues. V was pared by 4 bases and J by 8 bases, with 18 bases of the junction left unmatched. From germline, CDR1 is MNHNS and CDR2 SASEGT. Here the CDR3 DNA reads TGTGCCAGCAGTGGTCGGACTAGCGGGGTTAGGAGGGGCCGCGATGAGCAGTTCTTC. Residues: CASSGRTSGVRRGRDEQFF.

V gene TRBV30 combines with J gene TRBJ2-1, with D maybe TRBD2 (6 bases). Germline CDR1 is GTSNPN and CDR2 is SVGIG (reference sequence). This CDR3 has 15 residues. The V end was cut by 3 bases, the J end by 4 bases, with 16 bases between. For the CDR3, the DNA is TGTGCCTGGAGCGAGGGAGCTAGCGCTTACAATGAGCAGTTCTTC. Residues: CAWSEGASAYNEQFF.

The chain recombines TRBV7-9 with TRBJ2-4, with D tentatively TRBD1 (6 bases). CDR1 SEHNR and CDR2 FQNEAQ come from the germline V gene (reference sequence). The CDR3 loop spans 15 amino acids. V was pared by 1 base and J by 5 bases, with 12 bases between. CDR3: CASSLGVRGENIQYF. CDR3 nucleotide sequence: TGTGCCAGCAGCTTAGGGGTCAGGGGAGAAAACATTCAGTACTTC.

This clone appeared a single time. This chain connects TRBV6-6 to TRBJ1-2; TRBD1 agrees at 8 bases. The CDR3 totals 13 residues. CDR1 and CDR2 (germline): MNHNY, SVGAGI (reference sequence). The junction had 7 bases not matched to a gene; V was cut back by 5 bases and J by 8 bases. The CDR3 nucleotides are TGTGCCAGCAGTCCACAGGGGGGAGGGGGCTACACCTTC. It specifies CASSPQGGGGYTF.

This clone has just a few counts. CDR3 in DNA: TGTGCCAGCAGTCTACAAGGGACAGGGGGACGTCAGCCCCAGCATTTT. It is translated as CASSLQGTGGRQPQHF. The chain couples TRBV6-2 or TRBV6-3 to TRBJ1-5; 11 bases are shared with TRBD1. The V gene end was trimmed by 5 bases and the J gene end by 6 bases; junction bases not matched to a gene: 9. The germline V gene encodes CDR1 MNHEY and CDR2 SVGEGT. The CDR3 is 16 amino acids.

This clone was recorded only once. The chain links TRBV10-3 to TRBJ1-5; D unclear. The CDR3 covers 14 residues. The germline V gene encodes CDR1 ENHRY and CDR2 SYGVKD. V was clipped by 3 bases and J by 2 bases, with 8 bases between them. CDR3 protein: CAISDGGRNQPQHF. CDR3 DNA: TGTGCCATCAGTGACGGAGGCCGCAATCAGCCCCAGCATTTT.

V is TRBV4-1 and J is TRBJ2-2, with 7 positions matching TRBD1. This CDR3 comprises 17 residues. The V gene's germline CDR1 is MGHRA and CDR2 YSYEKL. Trimming removed 4 bases from V and 2 bases from J; junction bases left unmatched: 10. CDR3 sequence reads: CASSRQRQGSNTGELFF. The CDR3 nucleotides are TGCGCCAGCAGCCGGCAACGACAGGGCTCCAACACCGGGGAGCTGTTTTTT.

CDR3 sequence (DNA): TGCAGTGCTAGTGGGCTAGCGGGGGGAACGACCCAGTACTTC. Translation gives CSASGLAGGTTQYF. The chain has TRBV20-1 and TRBJ2-5; 11 nucleotides match TRBD2. This CDR3 has 14 residues. In germline, CDR1 is DFQATT, CDR2 SNEGSKA (reference sequence). V was pared by 3 bases and J by 7 bases, with 7 bases of the junction left unmatched.

This chain links TRBV7-8 with TRBJ2-5; D is unresolved. Germline lookup yields CDR1 SGHVS and CDR2 FQNEAQ. The CDR3 consists of 13 residues. V lost 5 bases and J lost 3, with 10 bases in between. The CDR3 is CASSPPVEETQYF. The DNA for the CDR3 is TGTGCCAGCAGCCCCCCTGTCGAAGAGACCCAGTACTTC.

The chain carries TRBV3-1 (or the pseudogene TRBV3-2) and TRBJ2-2; possible D gene TRBD2, 5 bases. Germline values: CDR1 LGHDT, CDR2 YNNKEL (reference sequence). Trimming left V 1 base short and J 7 bases short, with 10 bases between. The CDR3 is 14 residues long. The CDR3 spells CASSQGRYGGELFF. CDR3 in DNA: TGTGCCAGCAGCCAAGGGAGGTATGGCGGGGAGCTGTTTTTT.